This passage covers 7 T cell receptor beta chains from one sample sequenced in a study of cytotoxic CD8 clonotypes in ibrutinib-treated CLL. Here immunoSEQ multiplex PCR was the method, and the copy in TCRdb shows in-frame clones only, minus some. The data hold 150,000 or so clones, with 80% to 90% observed a single time. The sample consisted of PBMCs, taken after 24 months of ibrutinib treatment. The receptors were gathered from a human donor with chronic lymphocytic leukemia.

This clone was seen a single time. The V call is TRBV28, the J call TRBJ1-2, with D possibly being TRBD1 (5 bases). V was pared by 4 bases and J by 1 base, with 16 bases between. CDR1 and CDR2 (germline): MDHEN, SYDVKM. The CDR3 is 16 residues long. CDR3 sequence reads: CASSSLIWGSNYGYTF. The CDR3 nucleotides are TGTGCCAGCAGTTCCCTAATTTGGGGCAGTAACTATGGCTACACCTTC.

The chain employs TRBV27 and TRBJ2-5, with 14 bases that match TRBD2. V dropped 0 bases and J dropped 4; count of bases not matched to a gene: 4. The CDR3 is made up of 17 amino acids. Germline CDR1 and CDR2: MNHEY and SMNVEV (reference sequence). The CDR3 coding sequence is TGTGCCAGCAGTTTATCCGGGACTAGCGGGAGTACAGAGACCCAGTACTTC. It encodes CASSLSGTSGSTETQYF.

This chain connects TRBV29-1 to TRBJ2-1; perhaps D is TRBD1 or TRBD2 (5 bases each). V lost 5 bases and J 8 bases, leaving 13 bases between the germline ends. The CDR3 loop spans 12 amino acids. Germline values: CDR1 SQVTM, CDR2 ANQGSEA. The CDR3 region is CSVTRDRDEQFF. The CDR3 DNA reads TGCAGCGTTACAAGGGACCGCGATGAGCAGTTCTTC.

This clone occurred a few times. The J gene is TRBJ1-1, the V gene TRBV7-9; no clear D. The CDR3 is made up of 12 amino acids. Germline-derived CDR1 and CDR2 are SEHNR and FQNEAQ (reference sequence). V lost 1 base, J lost 9 bases, and 9 bases lay in between. The CDR3 is CASSLGSQKAFF. CDR3 nucleotides: TGTGCCAGCAGCTTAGGATCCCAGAAAGCTTTCTTT. The whole variable domain, remainder taken from reference TRBV7-9 and TRBJ1-1, is DTGVSQNPRHKITKRGQNVTFRCDPISEHNRLYWYRQTLGQGPEFLTYFQNEAQLEKSRLLSDRFSAERPKGSFSTLEIQRTEQGDSAMYLCASSLGSQKAFFGQGTRLTVV.

The V gene is TRBV5-4, the J gene TRBJ2-5; 12 positions agree with TRBD2. V trimming: 4 bases; J trimming: 4 bases; junction bases outside the gene matches: 8. The CDR3 has 16 amino acids. Germline loops: CDR1 SGHNT, CDR2 YYREEE (reference sequence). CDR3 sequence: CASSQVPGLAGETQYF. The CDR3 bases are TGTGCCAGCAGCCAAGTACCGGGACTAGCGGGAGAGACCCAGTACTTC. The full variable domain, in which reference TRBV5-4 and TRBJ2-5 provide the parts outside the CDR3, is ETGVTQSPTHLIKTRGQQVTLRCSSQSGHNTVSWYQQALGQGPQFIFQYYREEENGRGNFPPRFSGLQFPNYSSELNVNALELDDSALYLCASSQVPGLAGETQYFGPGTRLLVL.

J is TRBJ1-4 and V is TRBV2; D gene uncertain. V shed 9 bases and J shed 3 bases, with 11 bases lying between them. This CDR3 has 13 residues. Looked up from germline, CDR1 is SNHLY and CDR2 is FYNNEI. The CDR3 sequence: CASENLPNEKLFF. CDR3 coding DNA: TGTGCCAGTGAGAACCTACCTAATGAAAAACTGTTTTTT.

This clone was seen a single time. V gene TRBV6-6 combines with J gene TRBJ2-7, with TRBD2 matching over 8 bases. The V segment lost 4 bases and the J segment 6 bases; nucleotides outside the gene matches: 5. In germline, CDR1 is MNHNY, CDR2 SVGAGI (reference sequence). There are 13 residues in the CDR3. The CDR3 loop reads CASSSRAGGEQYF. The CDR3 DNA reads as TGTGCCAGCAGTTCCCGGGCGGGGGGCGAGCAGTACTTC.